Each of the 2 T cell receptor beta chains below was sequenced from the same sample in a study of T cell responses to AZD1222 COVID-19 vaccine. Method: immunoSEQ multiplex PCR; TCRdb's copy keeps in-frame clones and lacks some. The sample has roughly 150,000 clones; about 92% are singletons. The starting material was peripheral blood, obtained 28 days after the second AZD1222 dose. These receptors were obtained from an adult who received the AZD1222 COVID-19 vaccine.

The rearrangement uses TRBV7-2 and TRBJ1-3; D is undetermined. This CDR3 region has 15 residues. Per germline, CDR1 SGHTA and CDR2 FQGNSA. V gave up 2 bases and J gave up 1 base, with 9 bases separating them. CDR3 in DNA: TGTGCCAGCAGCTTATCTGGTATTTCTGGAAACACCATATATTTT. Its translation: CASSLSGISGNTIYF.

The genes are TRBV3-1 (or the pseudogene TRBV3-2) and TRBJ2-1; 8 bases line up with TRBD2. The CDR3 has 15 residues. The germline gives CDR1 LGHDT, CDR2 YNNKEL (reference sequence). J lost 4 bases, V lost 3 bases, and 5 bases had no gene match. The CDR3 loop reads CASSHGGGYYNEQFF. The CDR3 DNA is TGTGCCAGCAGCCACGGCGGGGGGTATTACAATGAGCAGTTCTTC.